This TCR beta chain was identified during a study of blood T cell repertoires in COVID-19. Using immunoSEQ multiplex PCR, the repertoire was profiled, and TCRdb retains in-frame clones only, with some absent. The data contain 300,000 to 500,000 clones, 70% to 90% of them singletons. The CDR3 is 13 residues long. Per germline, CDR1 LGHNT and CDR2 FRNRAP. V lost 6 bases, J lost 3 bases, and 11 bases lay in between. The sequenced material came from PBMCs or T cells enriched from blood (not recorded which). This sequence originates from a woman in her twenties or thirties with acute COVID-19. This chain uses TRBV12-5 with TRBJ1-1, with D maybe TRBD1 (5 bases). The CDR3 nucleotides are TGTGCTAGTGGGGAGGGACTGTACACTGAAGCTTTCTTT. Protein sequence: CASGEGLYTEAFF.